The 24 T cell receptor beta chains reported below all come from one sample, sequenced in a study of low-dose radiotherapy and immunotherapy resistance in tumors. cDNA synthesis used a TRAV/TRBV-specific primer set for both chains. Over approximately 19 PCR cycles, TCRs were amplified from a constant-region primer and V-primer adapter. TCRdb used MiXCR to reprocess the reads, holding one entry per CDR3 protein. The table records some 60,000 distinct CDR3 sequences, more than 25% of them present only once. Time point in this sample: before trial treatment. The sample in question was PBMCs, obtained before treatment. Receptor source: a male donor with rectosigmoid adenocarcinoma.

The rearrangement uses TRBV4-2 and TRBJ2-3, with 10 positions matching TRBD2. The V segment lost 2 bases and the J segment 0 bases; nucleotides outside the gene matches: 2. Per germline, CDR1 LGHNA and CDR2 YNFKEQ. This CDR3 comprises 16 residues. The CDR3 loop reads CASSQWTSGSTDTQYF. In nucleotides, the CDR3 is TGTGCCAGCAGCCAATGGACTAGCGGTAGCACAGATACGCAGTATTTT.

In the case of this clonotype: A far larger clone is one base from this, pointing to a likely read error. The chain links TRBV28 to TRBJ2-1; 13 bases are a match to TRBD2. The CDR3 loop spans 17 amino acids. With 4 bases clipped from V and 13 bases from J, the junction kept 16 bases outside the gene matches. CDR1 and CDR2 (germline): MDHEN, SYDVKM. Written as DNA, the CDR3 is TGTGCCAGCAGTTCCGGGACTAGCGGGATGTACCAAGAGACCCAGTTCTTC. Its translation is CASSSGTSGMYQETQFF. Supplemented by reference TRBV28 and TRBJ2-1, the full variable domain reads DVKVTQSSRYLVKRTGEKVFLECVQDMDHENMFWYRQDPGLGLRLIYFSYDVKMKEKGDIPEGYSVSREKKERFSLILESASTNQTSMYLCASSSGTSGMYQETQFFGPGTRLTVL.

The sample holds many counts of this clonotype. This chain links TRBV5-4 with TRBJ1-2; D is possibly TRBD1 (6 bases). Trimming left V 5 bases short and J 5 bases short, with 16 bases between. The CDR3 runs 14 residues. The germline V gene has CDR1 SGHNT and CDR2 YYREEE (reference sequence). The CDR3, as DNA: TGTGCCAGCAGTCCCGGGAGGGGGACTTATGGCTACACCTTC. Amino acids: CASSPGRGTYGYTF.

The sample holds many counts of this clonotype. The CDR3, as DNA: TGTGCCAGCAGCCAAGATTTGGGAGGGCGCGCCACAGATACGCAGTATTTT. It codes for CASSQDLGGRATDTQYF. V is TRBV3-1 and J is TRBJ2-3; 7 bases are a match to TRBD2. From germline, CDR1 is LGHDT and CDR2 YNNKEL (reference sequence). The junction had 8 bases not matched to a gene; V was cut back by 0 bases and J by 2 bases. CDR3 size: 17 residues.

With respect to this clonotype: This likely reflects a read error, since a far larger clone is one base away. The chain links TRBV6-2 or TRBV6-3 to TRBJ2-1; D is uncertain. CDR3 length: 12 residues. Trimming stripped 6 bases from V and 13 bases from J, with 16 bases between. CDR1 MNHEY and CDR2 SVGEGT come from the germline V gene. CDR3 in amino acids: CASSDPSETQFF. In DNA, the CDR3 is TGTGCCAGCAGCGACCCCTCCGAGACCCAGTTCTTC.

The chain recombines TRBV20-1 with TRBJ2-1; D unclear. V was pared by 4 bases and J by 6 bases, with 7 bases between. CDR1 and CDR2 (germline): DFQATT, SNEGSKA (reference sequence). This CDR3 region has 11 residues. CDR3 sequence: CSATGPNEQFF. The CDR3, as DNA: TGCAGTGCTACCGGGCCCAATGAGCAGTTCTTC.

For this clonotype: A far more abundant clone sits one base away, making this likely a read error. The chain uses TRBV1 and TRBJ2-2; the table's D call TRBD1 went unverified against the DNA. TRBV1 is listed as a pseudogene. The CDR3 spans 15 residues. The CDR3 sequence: CASSSGQGMVGELFF. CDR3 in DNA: TGTGCCAGCAGCTCGGGACAGGGCATGGTCGGGGAGCTGTTTTTT.

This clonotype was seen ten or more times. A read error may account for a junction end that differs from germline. CDR3 coding DNA: TGTGCCAGCAGTTACACCGAAGCTTTCTTT. Translating it yields CASSYTEAFF. The gene calls are TRBV6-6 and TRBJ1-1; the D is unclear. CDR3 length: 10 amino acids. CDR1 and CDR2 from the germline V gene are MNHNY and SVGAGI (reference sequence).

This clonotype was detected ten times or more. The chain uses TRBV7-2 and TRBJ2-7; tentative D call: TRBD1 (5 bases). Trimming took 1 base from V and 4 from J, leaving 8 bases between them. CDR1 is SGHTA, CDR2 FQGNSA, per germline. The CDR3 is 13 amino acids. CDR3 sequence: CASSLGQRYEQYF. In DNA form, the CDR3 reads TGTGCCAGCAGCTTAGGACAGAGATACGAGCAGTACTTC.

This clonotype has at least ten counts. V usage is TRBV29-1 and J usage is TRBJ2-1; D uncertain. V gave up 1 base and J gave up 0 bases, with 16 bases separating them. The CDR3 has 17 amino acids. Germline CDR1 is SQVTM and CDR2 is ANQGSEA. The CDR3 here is CSVEGLLETYSYNEQFF. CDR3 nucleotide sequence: TGCAGCGTTGAAGGTCTTCTCGAAACATACTCCTACAATGAGCAGTTCTTC.

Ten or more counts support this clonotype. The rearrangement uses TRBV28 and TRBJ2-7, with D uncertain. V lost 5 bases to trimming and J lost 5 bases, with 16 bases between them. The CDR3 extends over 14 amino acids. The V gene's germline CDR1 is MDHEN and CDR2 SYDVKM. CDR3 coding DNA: TGTGCCAGCAGTCCGTCTGGCGGAACGGACGAGCAGTACTTC. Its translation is CASSPSGGTDEQYF.

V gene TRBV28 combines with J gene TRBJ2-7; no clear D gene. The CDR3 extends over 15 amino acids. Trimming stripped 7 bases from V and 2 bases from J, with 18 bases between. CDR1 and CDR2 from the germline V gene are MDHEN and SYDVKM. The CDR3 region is CASNPNRVQTYEQYF. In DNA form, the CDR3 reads TGTGCCAGCAACCCAAACCGGGTGCAGACCTACGAGCAGTACTTC.

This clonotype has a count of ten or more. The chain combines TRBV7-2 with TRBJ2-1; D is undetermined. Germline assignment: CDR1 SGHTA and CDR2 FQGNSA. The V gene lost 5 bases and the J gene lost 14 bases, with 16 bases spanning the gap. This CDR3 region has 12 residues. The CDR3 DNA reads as TGTGCCAGCAGCCTCCCGGCTCAAACGGAGTTCTTC. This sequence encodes CASSLPAQTEFF.

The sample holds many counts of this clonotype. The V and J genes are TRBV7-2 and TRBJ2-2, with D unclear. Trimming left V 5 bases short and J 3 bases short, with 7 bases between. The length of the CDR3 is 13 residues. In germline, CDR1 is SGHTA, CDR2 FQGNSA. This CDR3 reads CASSPQDTGELFF. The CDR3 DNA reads TGTGCCAGCAGCCCCCAGGACACCGGGGAGCTGTTTTTT.

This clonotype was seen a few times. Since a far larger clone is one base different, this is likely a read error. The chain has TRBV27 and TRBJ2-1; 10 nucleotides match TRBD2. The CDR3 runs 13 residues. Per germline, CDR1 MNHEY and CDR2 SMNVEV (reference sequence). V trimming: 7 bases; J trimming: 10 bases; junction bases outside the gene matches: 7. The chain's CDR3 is CASTSGGDYEQFF. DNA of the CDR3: TGTGCCAGCACAAGCGGGGGGGACTACGAGCAGTTCTTC.

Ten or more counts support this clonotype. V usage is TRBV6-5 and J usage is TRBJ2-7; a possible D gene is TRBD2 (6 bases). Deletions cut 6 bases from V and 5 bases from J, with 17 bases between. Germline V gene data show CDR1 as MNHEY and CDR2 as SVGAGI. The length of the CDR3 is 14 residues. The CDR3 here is CASRSISGGHEQYF. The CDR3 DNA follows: TGTGCCAGCAGATCGATTAGCGGTGGGCACGAGCAGTACTTC.

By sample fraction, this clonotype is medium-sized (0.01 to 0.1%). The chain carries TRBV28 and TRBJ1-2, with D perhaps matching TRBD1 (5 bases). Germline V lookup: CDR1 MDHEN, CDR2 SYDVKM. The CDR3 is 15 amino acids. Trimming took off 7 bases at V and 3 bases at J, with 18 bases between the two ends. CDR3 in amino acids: CASTDASRGDYGYTF. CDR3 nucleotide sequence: TGTGCCAGCACCGATGCCTCCCGGGGCGACTATGGCTACACCTTC.

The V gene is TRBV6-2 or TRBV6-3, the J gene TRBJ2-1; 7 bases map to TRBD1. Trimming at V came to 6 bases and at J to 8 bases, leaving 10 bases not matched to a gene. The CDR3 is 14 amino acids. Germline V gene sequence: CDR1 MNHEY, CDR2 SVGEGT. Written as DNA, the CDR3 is TGTGCCAGCAGGGGGGCAGGGGGACGGGATGAGCAGTTCTTC. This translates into CASRGAGGRDEQFF.

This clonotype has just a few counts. CDR3 DNA sequence: TGTGCCATTGGGGGGGGACTAGCGGGATACGAGCAGTACTTC. It codes for CAIGGGLAGYEQYF. This rearrangement joins TRBV28 to TRBJ2-7; 13 nucleotides line up with TRBD2. The CDR3 has 14 residues. Germline trimming cut 10 bases from V and 4 bases from J; bases unmatched to any gene: 7. Germline V lookup: CDR1 MDHEN, CDR2 SYDVKM.

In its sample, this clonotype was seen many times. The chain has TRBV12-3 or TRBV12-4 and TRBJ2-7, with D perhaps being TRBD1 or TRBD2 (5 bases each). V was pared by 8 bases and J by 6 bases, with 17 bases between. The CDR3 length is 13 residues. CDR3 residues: CASDRGWDGEQYF. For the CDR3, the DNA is TGTGCCAGCGATAGAGGGTGGGACGGCGAGCAGTACTTC.

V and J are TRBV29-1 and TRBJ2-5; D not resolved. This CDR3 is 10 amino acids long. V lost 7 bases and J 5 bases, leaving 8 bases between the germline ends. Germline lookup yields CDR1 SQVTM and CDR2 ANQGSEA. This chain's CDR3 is CSGVGETQYF. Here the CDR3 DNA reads TGCAGCGGCGTGGGGGAGACCCAGTACTTC.

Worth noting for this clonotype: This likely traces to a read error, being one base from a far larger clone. In nucleotides, the CDR3 is TGTGCCAGCAGCTTTTCCCCTGGACAGGGGGCTTCACCCCTCCTCTTT. As protein: CASSFSPGQGASPLLF. This chain uses TRBV7-9 with TRBJ1-6; TRBD1 agrees at 11 bases. The CDR3 has 16 residues. Germline-derived CDR1 and CDR2 are SEHNR and FQNEAQ (reference sequence). The complete variable domain, with remaining parts taken from reference TRBV7-9 and TRBJ1-6, reads DTGVSQNPRHKITKRGQNVTFRCDPISEHNRLYWYRQTLGQGPEFLTYFQNEAQLEKSRLLSDRFSAERPKGSFSTLEIQRTEQGDSAMYLCASSFSPGQGASPLLFGNGTRLTVT.

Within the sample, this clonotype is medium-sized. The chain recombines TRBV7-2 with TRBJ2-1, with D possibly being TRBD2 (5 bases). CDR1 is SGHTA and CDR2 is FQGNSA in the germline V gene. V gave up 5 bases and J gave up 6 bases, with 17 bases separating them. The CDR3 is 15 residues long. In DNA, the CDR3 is TGTGCCAGCAGCCGCAGAATGGGGAGAATCAATGAGCAGTTCTTC. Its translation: CASSRRMGRINEQFF.

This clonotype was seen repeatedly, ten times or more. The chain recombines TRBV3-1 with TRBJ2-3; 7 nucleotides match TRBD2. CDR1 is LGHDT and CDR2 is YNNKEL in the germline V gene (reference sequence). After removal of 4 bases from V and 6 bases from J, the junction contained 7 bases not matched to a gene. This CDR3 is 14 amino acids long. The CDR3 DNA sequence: TGTGCCAGCAGCCGCTTAGAGCGGGGCGATACGCAGTATTTT. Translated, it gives CASSRLERGDTQYF.